This TCR beta chain was sequenced in a study of CD8+ T cells in alopecia areata. General observations from the study: Sequenced scalp T cells also include alphabeta T cells resident in normal skin.

Treatment of the sample: oral pan-JAK inhibitor, 5-10 mg twice daily. Alopecia areata patients provided lesional scalp punch biopsies and peripheral blood, both collected for the study. The germline CDR1 and CDR2 sequences are SQVTM and ANQGSEA. The CDR3 consists of 13 residues. Trimming cost V 2 bases and J 4 bases, with 12 bases left between them. As concerns this clone: The antigen is undetermined.

Following extraction, RNA underwent reverse transcription to cDNA, which served as the sequencing template. Libraries were prepared by immunoSEQ multiplex PCR; TCRdb keeps only in-frame clonotypes and omits some of them. The sample has roughly 100,000 clones; 60% to 65% are singletons. Specimen: CD8+ T cells sorted from blood, collected at week 4, from a patient treated with tofacitinib. The chain couples TRBV29-1 to TRBJ2-7; either TRBD1 or TRBD2 may supply D (6 bases each). This receptor was taken from a human donor with alopecia areata. CDR3 bases: TGCAGCGTTGAATCACGGGGGCCTTACGAGCAGTACTTC. It is translated as CSVESRGPYEQYF.